Below, 14 T cell receptor beta chains from the same sample are listed, as sequenced in a study of OX40 agonist ivuxolimab in advanced cancers. Receptors were amplified or captured by the immunoSEQ multiplex PCR assay. Imported from immuneACCESS, the table was reduced by TCRdb to in-frame sequences with V and J called. These copies leave out some clones; in studies compared against another copy, an unresolved V gene accounts for under half, and the cause of the remainder is not known. The sample data list tens of thousands of clones, and 90% to 95% of these were observed just once. Less than 0.55% of the sample rests with the top ten. Sequencing was performed on CD4+ or CD8+ T cells sorted from blood, taken in a trial of the OX40 agonist ivuxolimab. The receptors shown here come from an adult with an advanced solid tumor such as melanoma, head and neck, liver or kidney cancer.

The chain is built from TRBV11-3 and TRBJ1-1; D is unresolved. This CDR3 has 13 amino acids. V was cut by 4 bases and J by 6 bases, with 12 bases left in between. Germline CDR1 is SGHNT and CDR2 is YENEEA. The CDR3 region is CASSSPRSAEAFF. The CDR3 region has the DNA TGTGCCAGCAGCTCCCCTAGAAGTGCTGAAGCTTTCTTT.

The rearrangement links TRBV5-4 to TRBJ2-3, with 11 bases that match TRBD2. The CDR3 extends over 16 amino acids. Germline V gene sequence: CDR1 SGHNT, CDR2 YYREEE (reference sequence). V was pared by 0 bases and J by 5 bases, with 5 bases of the junction left unmatched. CDR3 DNA: TGTGCCAGCAGCTTGGATAGCGGGAGGGCCGTAGATACGCAGTATTTT. Its translation is CASSLDSGRAVDTQYF.

This chain joins TRBV19 and TRBJ2-7; D might be TRBD2 (5 bases). Germline V CDR1 and CDR2: LNHDA, SQIVND (reference sequence). Trimming took 1 base from V and 3 from J, leaving 16 bases between them. CDR3 length equals 16 residues. CDR3 sequence (DNA): TGTGCCAGTAGTATAGGGGGTTCGGACGGGGTCTACGAGCAGTACTTC. Residues: CASSIGGSDGVYEQYF.

This chain uses TRBV6-5 with TRBJ1-3, with D hard to call. The CDR3 extends over 14 amino acids. The germline gives CDR1 MNHEY, CDR2 SVGAGI. Trimming removed 4 bases from V and 2 bases from J, with 9 bases in between. This chain's CDR3 is CASSSPGAGNTIYF. The CDR3 nucleotides are TGTGCCAGCAGTTCTCCTGGGGCTGGAAACACCATATATTTT.

The chain uses TRBV5-1 and TRBJ2-2; 10 bases align to TRBD1. Losses at the gene ends were 3 bases for V and 3 bases for J; bases not matched to a gene: 5. The germline V gene encodes CDR1 SGHRS and CDR2 YFSETQ. The CDR3 covers 16 residues. The CDR3: CASSWTGTGDTGELFF. CDR3 DNA sequence: TGCGCCAGCAGCTGGACCGGGACAGGGGACACCGGGGAGCTGTTTTTT.

The V and J genes are TRBV7-9 and TRBJ2-7; D not resolved. This CDR3 comprises 14 residues. The germline V gene has CDR1 SEHNR and CDR2 FQNEAQ (reference sequence). The V gene lost 1 base and the J gene lost 3 bases, with 10 bases spanning the gap. This CDR3 is CASSLDLGSYEQYF. The CDR3 DNA reads TGTGCCAGCAGCTTAGATCTAGGAAGCTACGAGCAGTACTTC.

V usage is TRBV28 and J usage is TRBJ2-2; D might be TRBD2 (5 bases). V lost 10 bases and J lost 5, with 17 bases in between. The germline V gene encodes CDR1 MDHEN and CDR2 SYDVKM. The CDR3 has 14 residues. This CDR3 reads CATLGVSVTGELFF. In DNA form, the CDR3 reads TGTGCCACCCTCGGGGTTTCGGTGACCGGGGAGCTGTTTTTT.

The rearrangement joins TRBV7-2 to TRBJ2-3; 7 bases match TRBD2. This CDR3 comprises 16 residues. Germline V gives CDR1 SGHTA, CDR2 FQGNSA. V lost 5 bases and J lost 1; bases outside the gene matches: 9. The CDR3 protein is CASSLSGEVRTDTQYF. In nucleotides, the CDR3 is TGTGCCAGCAGCCTAAGCGGGGAGGTCCGCACAGATACGCAGTATTTT.

The V gene is TRBV11-3, the J gene TRBJ2-7; D may be TRBD1 (5 bases). V lost 5 bases, J lost 2 bases, and 10 bases lay in between. Per germline, CDR1 SGHNT and CDR2 YENEEA. The CDR3 runs 13 residues. In DNA, the CDR3 is TGTGCCAGCAGCACCACAGGAACCTACGAGCAGTACTTC. This encodes CASSTTGTYEQYF. The variable domain in full, with the rest retrieved from reference TRBV11-3 and TRBJ2-7, is EAGVVQSPRYKIIEKKQPVAFWCNPISGHNTLYWYLQNLGQGPELLIRYENEEAVDDSQLPKDRFSAERLKGVDSTLKIQPAELGDSAVYLCASSTTGTYEQYFGPGTRLTVT.

This chain links TRBV7-2 with TRBJ1-4, with 7 bases that match TRBD1. This CDR3 has 14 residues. CDR1 and CDR2 (germline): SGHTA, FQGNSA. V shed 5 bases, J shed 3 bases, and the junction held 3 bases outside the gene matches. CDR3 residues: CASSEGASNEKLFF. The CDR3 nucleotides read TGTGCCAGCAGCGAGGGGGCATCTAATGAAAAACTGTTTTTT.

The chain combines TRBV19 with TRBJ1-2; 9 bases agree with TRBD1. This CDR3 has 17 residues. The germline V gene encodes CDR1 LNHDA and CDR2 SQIVND (reference sequence). Unmatched junction bases numbered 15, after V lost 5 bases and J lost 5 bases. CDR3 coding DNA: TGTGCCAGTAGTTACCGGGACAGGGCTGGGGAAGATTATGGCTACACCTTC. This translates into CASSYRDRAGEDYGYTF.

The V gene is TRBV7-8, the J gene TRBJ1-5; D is unclear. In germline, CDR1 is SGHVS, CDR2 FQNEAQ. The CDR3 runs 16 residues. V was cut by 2 bases and J by 7 bases, with 18 bases left in between. CDR3 sequence reads: CASSLLQWEVGQPQHF. CDR3 sequence (DNA): TGTGCCAGCAGCTTATTGCAGTGGGAGGTAGGACAGCCCCAGCATTTT. Variable domain in full (rest from reference TRBV7-8 and TRBJ1-5): GAGVSQSPRYKVAKRGQDVALRCDPISGHVSLFWYQQALGQGPEFLTYFQNEAQLDKSGLPSDRFFAERPEGSVSTLKIQRTQQEDSAVYLCASSLLQWEVGQPQHFGDGTRLSIL.

This rearrangement joins TRBV19 to TRBJ1-1; 8 nucleotides match TRBD1. V lost 4 bases to trimming and J lost 0 bases; unmatched junction nucleotides: 4. The CDR3 has 15 residues. Per germline, CDR1 LNHDA and CDR2 SQIVND (reference sequence). This CDR3 reads CASSRGTGLNTEAFF. CDR3 in DNA: TGTGCCAGTAGTAGAGGGACAGGATTGAACACTGAAGCTTTCTTT.

This sequence joins TRBV15 and TRBJ1-4; TRBD1 might be the D (5 bases). V shed 4 bases and J shed 4 bases, with 7 bases lying between them. The CDR3 sequence is 13 residues long. Germline V gene data show CDR1 as LNHNV and CDR2 as YYDKDF (reference sequence). For the CDR3, the DNA is TGTGCCACCAGCATCAGGGATAATGAAAAACTGTTTTTT. Residues: CATSIRDNEKLFF.